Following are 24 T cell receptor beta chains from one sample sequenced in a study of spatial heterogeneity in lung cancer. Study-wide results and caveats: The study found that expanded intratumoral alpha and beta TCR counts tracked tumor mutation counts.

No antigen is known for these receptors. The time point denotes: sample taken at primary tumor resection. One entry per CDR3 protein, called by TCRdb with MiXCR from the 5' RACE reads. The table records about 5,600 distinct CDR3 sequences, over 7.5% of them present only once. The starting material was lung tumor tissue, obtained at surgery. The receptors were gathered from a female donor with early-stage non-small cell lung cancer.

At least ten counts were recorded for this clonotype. The CDR3, as DNA: TGTGCCAGCAGTGAGGGGGGAGCCAAAAACATTCAGTACTTC. Protein: CASSEGGAKNIQYF. V usage is TRBV6-1 and J usage is TRBJ2-4; D might be TRBD2 (6 bases). This CDR3 comprises 14 residues. Trimming pared 3 bases from V and 0 bases from J, leaving 6 bases between. Germline-derived CDR1 and CDR2 are MNHNS and SASEGT.

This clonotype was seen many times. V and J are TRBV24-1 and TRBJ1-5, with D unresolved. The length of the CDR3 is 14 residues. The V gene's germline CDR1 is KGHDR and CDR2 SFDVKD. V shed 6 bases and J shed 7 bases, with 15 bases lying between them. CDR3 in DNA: TGTGCCACCAGTCCCGCAGCCACGGGACAGCCCCAGCATTTT. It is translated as CATSPAATGQPQHF.

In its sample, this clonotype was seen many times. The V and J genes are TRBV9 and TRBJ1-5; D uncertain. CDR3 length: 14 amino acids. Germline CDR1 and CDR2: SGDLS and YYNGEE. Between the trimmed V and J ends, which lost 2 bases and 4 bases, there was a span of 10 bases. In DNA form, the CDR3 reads TGTGCCAGCAGCGTGGACGGGTCAAATCAGCCCCAGCATTTT. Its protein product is CASSVDGSNQPQHF.

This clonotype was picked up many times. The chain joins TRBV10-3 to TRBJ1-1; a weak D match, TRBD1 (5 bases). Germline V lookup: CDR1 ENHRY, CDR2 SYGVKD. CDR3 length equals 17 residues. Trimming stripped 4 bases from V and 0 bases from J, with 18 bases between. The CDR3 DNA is TGTGCCATCAGTGCAAGGGACGGGGAGGGAATGAACACTGAAGCTTTCTTT. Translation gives CAISARDGEGMNTEAFF.

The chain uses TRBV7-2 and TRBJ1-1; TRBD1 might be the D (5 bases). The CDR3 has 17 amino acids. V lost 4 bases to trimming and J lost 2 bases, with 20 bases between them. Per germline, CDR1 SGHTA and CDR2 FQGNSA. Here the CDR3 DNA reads TGTGCCAGCAGCTCAAACAAGGGGAATTGGGCTAACACTGAAGCTTTCTTT. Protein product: CASSSNKGNWANTEAFF. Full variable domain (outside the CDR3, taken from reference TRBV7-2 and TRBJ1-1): GAGVSQSPSNKVTEKGKDVELRCDPISGHTALYWYRQSLGQGLEFLIYFQGNSAPDKSGLPSDRFSAERTGGSVSTLTIQRTQQEDSAVYLCASSSNKGNWANTEAFFGQGTRLTVV.

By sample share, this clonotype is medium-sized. In nucleotides, the CDR3 is TGTGCCAGCAGCTTAGGGTGGGGGAATTCACCCCTCCACTTT. It is translated as CASSLGWGNSPLHF. This chain connects TRBV11-2 to TRBJ1-6, with a tentative D call TRBD1 (5 bases). Germline values: CDR1 SGHAT, CDR2 FQNNGV. The CDR3 covers 14 residues. The V end was cut by 1 base, the J end by 7 bases, with 8 bases between.

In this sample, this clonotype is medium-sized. In nucleotides, the CDR3 is TGTGCCAGCAGCCTAGGGGGAACCAACACCGGGGAGCTGTTTTTT. Its protein is CASSLGGTNTGELFF. This chain joins TRBV5-6 and TRBJ2-2; D might be TRBD1 (6 bases). Germline V gene sequence: CDR1 SGHDT, CDR2 YYEEEE. Trimming took 4 bases from V and 2 from J, leaving 12 bases between them. The CDR3 is 15 amino acids. Looking up the rest from reference TRBV5-6 and TRBJ2-2 gives the full variable domain: DAGVTQSPTHLIKTRGQQVTLRCSPKSGHDTVSWYQQALGQGPQFIFQYYEEEERQRGNFPDRFSGHQFPNYSSELNVNALLLGDSALYLCASSLGGTNTGELFFGEGSRLTVL.

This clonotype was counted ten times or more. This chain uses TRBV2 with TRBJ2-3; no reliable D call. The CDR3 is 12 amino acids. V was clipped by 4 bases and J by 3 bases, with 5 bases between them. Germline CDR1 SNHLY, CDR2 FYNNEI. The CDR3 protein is CASSGDTDTQYF. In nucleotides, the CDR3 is TGTGCCAGCAGTGGGGATACAGATACGCAGTATTTT.

CDR3 in DNA: TGCGCCACCACAGGGGGCGCCGAGGACGAGCAGTACTTC. Translated: CATTGGAEDEQYF. The genes are TRBV5-1 and TRBJ2-7; 9 positions agree with TRBD1. V shed 9 bases and J 5 bases; nucleotides not matched to a gene: 9. The V gene's germline CDR1 is SGHRS and CDR2 YFSETQ. The CDR3 loop spans 13 amino acids.

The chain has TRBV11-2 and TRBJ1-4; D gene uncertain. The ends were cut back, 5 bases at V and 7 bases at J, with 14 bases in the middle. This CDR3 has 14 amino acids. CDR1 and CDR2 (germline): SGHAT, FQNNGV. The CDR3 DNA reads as TGTGCCAGCAGCCTATCCGGGTCAGGTGAAAAACTGTTTTTT. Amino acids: CASSLSGSGEKLFF.

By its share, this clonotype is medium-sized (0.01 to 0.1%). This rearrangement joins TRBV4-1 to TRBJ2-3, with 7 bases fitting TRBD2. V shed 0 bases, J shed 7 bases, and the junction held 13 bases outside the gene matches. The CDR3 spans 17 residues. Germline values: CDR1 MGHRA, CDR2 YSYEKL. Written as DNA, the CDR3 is TGCGCCAGCAGCCAAGATCGTCCGGGACTATCGTTATATACGCAGTATTTT. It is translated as CASSQDRPGLSLYTQYF.

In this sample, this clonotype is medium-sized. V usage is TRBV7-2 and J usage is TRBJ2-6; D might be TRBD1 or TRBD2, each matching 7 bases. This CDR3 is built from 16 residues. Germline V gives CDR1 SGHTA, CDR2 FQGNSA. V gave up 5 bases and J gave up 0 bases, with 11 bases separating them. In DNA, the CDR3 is TGTGCCAGCAGCCCCAGGGGGGGCTCTGGGGCCAACGTCCTGACTTTC. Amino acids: CASSPRGGSGANVLTF.

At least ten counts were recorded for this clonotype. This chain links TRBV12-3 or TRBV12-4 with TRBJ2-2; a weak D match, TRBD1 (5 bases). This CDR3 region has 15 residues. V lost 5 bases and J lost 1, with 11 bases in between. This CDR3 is CASSQETVNTGELFF. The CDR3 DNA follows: TGTGCCAGCAGTCAAGAGACAGTGAACACCGGGGAGCTGTTTTTT.

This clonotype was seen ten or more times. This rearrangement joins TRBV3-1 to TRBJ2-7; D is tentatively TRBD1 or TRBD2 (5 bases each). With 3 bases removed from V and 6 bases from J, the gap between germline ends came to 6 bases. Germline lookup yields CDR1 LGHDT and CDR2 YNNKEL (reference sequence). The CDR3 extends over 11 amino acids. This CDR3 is CASSQGVEQYF. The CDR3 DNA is TGTGCCAGCAGCCAGGGGGTCGAGCAGTACTTC.

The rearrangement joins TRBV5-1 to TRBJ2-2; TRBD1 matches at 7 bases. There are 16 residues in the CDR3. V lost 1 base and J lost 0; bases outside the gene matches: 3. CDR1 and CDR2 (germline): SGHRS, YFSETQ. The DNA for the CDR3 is TGCGCCAGCAGCTTGAGGGGGCTTTCGAACACCGGGGAGCTGTTTTTT. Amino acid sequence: CASSLRGLSNTGELFF.

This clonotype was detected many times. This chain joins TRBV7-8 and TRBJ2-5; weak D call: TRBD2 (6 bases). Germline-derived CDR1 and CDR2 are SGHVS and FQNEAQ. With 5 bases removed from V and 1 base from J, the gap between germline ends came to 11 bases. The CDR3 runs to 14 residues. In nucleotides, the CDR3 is TGTGCCAGCAGCCCCAGGCGGGGCCAAGAGACCCAGTACTTC. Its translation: CASSPRRGQETQYF. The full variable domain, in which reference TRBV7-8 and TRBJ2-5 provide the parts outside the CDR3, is GAGVSQSPRYKVAKRGQDVALRCDPISGHVSLFWYQQALGQGPEFLTYFQNEAQLDKSGLPSDRFFAERPEGSVSTLKIQRTQQEDSAVYLCASSPRRGQETQYFGPGTRLLVL.

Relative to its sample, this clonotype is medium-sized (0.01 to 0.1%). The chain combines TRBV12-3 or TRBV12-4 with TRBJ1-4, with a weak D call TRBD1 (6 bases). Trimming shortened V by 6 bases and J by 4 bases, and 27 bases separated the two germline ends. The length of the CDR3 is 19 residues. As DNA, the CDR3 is TGTGCCAGCAGCCCTGCCAGCAGGTACACAGGGCAGATTAATGAAAAACTGTTTTTT. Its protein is CASSPASRYTGQINEKLFF.

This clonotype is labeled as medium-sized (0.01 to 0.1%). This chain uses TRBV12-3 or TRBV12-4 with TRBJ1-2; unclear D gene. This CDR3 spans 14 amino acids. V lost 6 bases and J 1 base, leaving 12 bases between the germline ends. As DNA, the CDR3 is TGTGCCAGCAGCCCTTACACAGTTAACTATGGCTACACCTTC. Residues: CASSPYTVNYGYTF.

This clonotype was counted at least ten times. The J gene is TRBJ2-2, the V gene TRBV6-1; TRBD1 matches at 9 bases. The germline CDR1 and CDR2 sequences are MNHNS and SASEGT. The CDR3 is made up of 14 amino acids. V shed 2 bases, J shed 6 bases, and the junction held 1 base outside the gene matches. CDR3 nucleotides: TGTGCCAGCAGTGAAAGGACAGGGGCCGGGGAGCTGTTTTTT. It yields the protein CASSERTGAGELFF.

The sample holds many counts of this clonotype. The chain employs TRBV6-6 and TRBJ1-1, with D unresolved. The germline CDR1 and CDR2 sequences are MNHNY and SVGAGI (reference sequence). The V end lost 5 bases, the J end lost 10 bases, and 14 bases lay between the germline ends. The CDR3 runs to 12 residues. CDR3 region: CASSRDSRGAFF. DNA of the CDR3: TGTGCCAGCAGTCGCGACTCCCGGGGAGCTTTCTTT.

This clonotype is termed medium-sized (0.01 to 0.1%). The CDR3 DNA is TGTGCCAGCAGCGCCTCTTTCAGGGGGCGCTTCTACGAGCAGTACGTC. Its translation is CASSASFRGRFYEQYV. The V call is TRBV9, the J call TRBJ2-7; TRBD1 matches at 8 bases. Germline CDR1 reads SGDLS; CDR2 reads YYNGEE. The CDR3 has 16 residues. The V gene end was trimmed by 3 bases and the J gene end by 3 bases; junction bases not matched to a gene: 11.

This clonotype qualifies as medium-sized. CDR3 amino acids: CASSSAAMEEKLFF. CDR3 bases: TGTGCCAGCAGTAGTGCAGCGATGGAGGAAAAACTGTTTTTT. The chain uses TRBV7-9 and TRBJ1-4; D unclear. V was pared by 6 bases and J by 8 bases, with 16 bases between. Germline V lookup: CDR1 SEHNR, CDR2 FQNEAQ (reference sequence). The CDR3 runs to 14 residues.

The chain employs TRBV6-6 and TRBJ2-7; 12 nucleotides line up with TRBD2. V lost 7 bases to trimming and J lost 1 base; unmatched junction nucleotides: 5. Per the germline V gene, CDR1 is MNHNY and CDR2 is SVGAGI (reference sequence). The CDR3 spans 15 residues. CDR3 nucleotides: TGTGCCAGCACCCTGACTAGCGGGGGTTCCTACGAGCAGTACGTC. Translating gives CASTLTSGGSYEQYV.

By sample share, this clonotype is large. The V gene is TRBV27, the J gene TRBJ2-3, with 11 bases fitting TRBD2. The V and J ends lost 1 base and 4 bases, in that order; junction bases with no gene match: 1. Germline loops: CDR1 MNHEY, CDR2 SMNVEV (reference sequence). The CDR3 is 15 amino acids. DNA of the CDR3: TGTGCCAGCAGTTTATTACTAGCGGGGGCAGATACGCAGTATTTT. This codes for CASSLLLAGADTQYF.